This T cell receptor (beta chain) was found in a study of T cell responses to AZD1222 COVID-19 vaccine. In germline, CDR1 is MGHDK, CDR2 SYGVNS. The CDR3 totals 12 residues. V dropped 6 bases and J dropped 4 bases, with 8 bases sitting between them. Broader study findings: The number of AZD1222 recipients seropositive at baseline was only six. Donors in the cohort were predominantly white British and more often female, and clonal diversity was possibly underestimated. Regions 160-218 and 743-854 dominated among vaccine-associated CD4 TCRs spanning spike. Of spike-specific TCRs, nearly half reportedly target regions left unmutated in variants.

The data were produced by immunoSEQ multiplex PCR, yet TCRdb's version contains in-frame clones alone and is incomplete. The profile shows some 120,000 clones, 90% of them singletons. Comments on this clone: Its antigen is undetermined.

This chain uses TRBV25-1 with TRBJ2-3; tentative D call: TRBD2 (6 bases). This clonotype was sampled from an adult in good health. Here the sequenced sample was peripheral blood, taken on day 0 of MenACWY control vaccination. CDR3 loop: CASRRGSDTQYF. The DNA for the CDR3 is TGTGCCAGCAGGCGGGGCTCAGATACGCAGTATTTT. The variable domain in full, with the rest retrieved from reference TRBV25-1 and TRBJ2-3, is EADIYQTPRYLVIGTGKKITLECSQTMGHDKMYWYQQDPGMELHLIHYSYGVNSTEKGDLSSESTVSRIRTEHFPLTLESARPSHTSQYLCASRRGSDTQYFGPGTRLTVL.